The 28 T cell receptor beta chains listed next were all sequenced from one sample in a study of blood T cell repertoires in COVID-19 (dated by TCRdb to 2018 to 2020). Receptors were amplified or captured by the immunoSEQ multiplex PCR assay. TCRdb obtained this table from immuneACCESS and retained in-frame rearrangements with V and J assigned. These tables miss some clones; where compared with another copy, unresolved V genes account for less than half of the shortfall, and the remainder is unexplained. A total of over 15,000 clones appear in this sample, roughly 80% of them only once. 22% of the sample comes from the top ten. Input material: peripheral blood. These receptors all stem from a man between 60 and 75 years old with active or convalescent COVID-19.

This chain uses TRBV7-8 with TRBJ2-7, with 12 bases aligning to TRBD2. The CDR3 spans 16 residues. Germline CDR1 is SGHVS and CDR2 is FQNEAQ. The trim removed 2 bases at V and 7 bases at J, leaving 9 bases unmatched. The CDR3 here is CASSLRLAGDSWEQYF. The CDR3 nucleotides are TGTGCCAGCAGCTTAAGACTAGCGGGAGACTCTTGGGAGCAGTACTTC.

CDR3 sequence reads: CASSYGESNQPQHF. In nucleotides, the CDR3 is TGTGCCAGCAGTTACGGGGAGAGCAATCAGCCCCAGCATTTT. This chain uses TRBV6-6 with TRBJ1-5; no firm D call. The V end was cut by 2 bases, the J end by 1 base, with 6 bases between. Germline-derived CDR1 and CDR2 are MNHNY and SVGAGI (reference sequence). The CDR3 has 14 residues.

The chain recombines TRBV2 with TRBJ2-3; D remains ambiguous. V lost 6 bases to trimming and J lost 2 bases, with 12 bases between them. The CDR3 totals 14 residues. Germline CDR1 and CDR2: SNHLY and FYNNEI. The CDR3: CASSLTDVTDTQYF. CDR3 in DNA: TGTGCCAGCAGCCTAACAGATGTCACAGATACGCAGTATTTT. Looking up the rest from reference TRBV2 and TRBJ2-3 gives the full variable domain: EPEVTQTPSHQVTQMGQEVILRCVPISNHLYFYWYRQILGQKVEFLVSFYNNEISEKSEIFDDQFSVERPDGSNFTLKIRSTKLEDSAMYFCASSLTDVTDTQYFGPGTRLTVL.

V gene TRBV28 combines with J gene TRBJ2-2; 7 bases map to TRBD1. V trimming: 8 bases; J trimming: 3 bases; junction bases outside the gene matches: 9. CDR1 MDHEN and CDR2 SYDVKM come from the germline V gene. The CDR3 contains 15 residues. This CDR3 is CASGPGTVYTGELFF. CDR3 bases: TGTGCCAGCGGGCCTGGGACAGTCTACACCGGGGAGCTGTTTTTT.

The rearrangement joins TRBV10-1 to TRBJ2-7; TRBD1 agrees at 8 bases. CDR3 length: 14 residues. Per the germline V gene, CDR1 is WNHNN and CDR2 is SYGVQD (reference sequence). Trimming at V came to 3 bases and at J to 5 bases, leaving 6 bases not matched to a gene. The CDR3 is CASSDKGTGHEQYF. CDR3 bases: TGCGCCAGCAGTGATAAGGGGACAGGACACGAGCAGTACTTC.

The chain links TRBV27 to TRBJ2-3, with no clear D. This CDR3 is built from 13 residues. V lost 3 bases to trimming and J lost 2 bases, with 6 bases between them. Germline CDR1 MNHEY, CDR2 SMNVEV (reference sequence). The CDR3: CASSFSYTDTQYF. Written as DNA, the CDR3 is TGTGCCAGCAGTTTTAGTTACACAGATACGCAGTATTTT.

Only one count was recorded for this clone. The V gene is TRBV9, the J gene TRBJ2-1; 7 bases match TRBD1. Germline CDR1 reads SGDLS; CDR2 reads YYNGEE. CDR3 length: 20 amino acids. With 0 bases clipped from V and 7 bases from J, the junction kept 22 bases outside the gene matches. The CDR3, as DNA: TGTGCCAGCAGCGTAGGCCTTTTAGGGTCGTCGTACAGGGGAAGGAATGAGCAGTTCTTC. It is translated as CASSVGLLGSSYRGRNEQFF.

The chain couples TRBV7-3 to TRBJ2-3; 11 positions agree with TRBD1. Germline CDR1 reads SGHTA; CDR2 reads FQGTGA. The junction had 5 bases not matched to a gene; V was cut back by 4 bases and J by 8 bases. This CDR3 comprises 14 residues. The CDR3 loop reads CASSSGQGAGTQYF. The CDR3 DNA reads TGTGCCAGCAGCTCCGGACAGGGGGCGGGTACGCAGTATTTT.

The chain uses TRBV6-5 and TRBJ1-6; D call uncertain. The germline V gene has CDR1 MNHEY and CDR2 SVGAGI. Trimming removed 5 bases from V and 1 base from J, with 9 bases in between. The CDR3 has 15 residues. In DNA form, the CDR3 reads TGTGCCAGCAGTCGGGAGAGTTCCTATAATTCACCCCTCCACTTT. Its protein product is CASSRESSYNSPLHF.

In this sample, this clone turned up once. V is TRBV28 and J is TRBJ1-4; the D gene is possibly TRBD1 (6 bases). This CDR3 has 14 residues. Germline V lookup: CDR1 MDHEN, CDR2 SYDVKM. V lost 3 bases and J lost 8, with 13 bases in between. CDR3 residues: CASSFGGGREKLFF. CDR3 nucleotides: TGTGCCAGCAGTTTTGGTGGGGGCCGAGAAAAACTGTTTTTT.

The rearrangement uses TRBV30 and TRBJ2-7, with a possible D match to TRBD2 (5 bases). The V end was cut by 0 bases, the J end by 4 bases, with 7 bases between. Per the germline V gene, CDR1 is GTSNPN and CDR2 is SVGIG (reference sequence). The CDR3 contains 12 residues. In nucleotides, the CDR3 is TGTGCCTGGAGTGTACTAGTATACGAGCAGTACTTC. It yields the protein CAWSVLVYEQYF.

The rearrangement joins TRBV6-5 to TRBJ1-3, with D possibly matching TRBD1 (6 bases). The CDR3 sequence is 15 residues long. Germline V gene data show CDR1 as MNHEY and CDR2 as SVGAGI. With 0 bases removed from V and 9 bases from J, the gap between germline ends came to 15 bases. The CDR3 here is CASSYSTGSRGTIYF. The CDR3 nucleotides read TGTGCCAGCAGTTACTCGACAGGTTCCCGAGGCACCATATATTTT.

The rearrangement uses TRBV7-3 and TRBJ2-1; 14 bases line up with TRBD2. Germline V gives CDR1 SGHTA, CDR2 FQGTGA. Trimming at V came to 6 bases and at J to 9 bases, leaving 7 bases not matched to a gene. This CDR3 has 15 residues. The CDR3 bases are TGTGCCAGCAGGACTAGCGGGAGGGCCGCCGGTGAGCAGTTCTTC. This sequence encodes CASRTSGRAAGEQFF.

This chain links TRBV7-2 with TRBJ2-2; TRBD2 aligns across 10 bases. The length of the CDR3 is 18 residues. The junction had 11 bases not matched to a gene; V was cut back by 3 bases and J by 4 bases. Germline V gives CDR1 SGHTA, CDR2 FQGNSA. CDR3 sequence (DNA): TGTGCCAGCAGCTTGGTTGGATCGAGCGGGAGGGGCACCGGGGAGCTGTTTTTT. Translation: CASSLVGSSGRGTGELFF.

The chain combines TRBV27 with TRBJ1-6; the D is unclear. V was shortened by 0 bases and J by 3 bases, with 9 bases between the two germline ends. Germline V gene lookup returns CDR1 MNHEY and CDR2 SMNVEV (reference sequence). The CDR3 runs to 16 residues. Written as DNA, the CDR3 is TGTGCCAGCAGTTTATCTCGGCGGAACTATAATTCACCCCTCCACTTT. Its protein is CASSLSRRNYNSPLHF.

This chain joins TRBV28 and TRBJ1-1, with D possibly TRBD1 on 5 matching bases. V shed 5 bases and J shed 4 bases, with 11 bases lying between them. The CDR3 length is 13 residues. In germline, CDR1 is MDHEN, CDR2 SYDVKM. The CDR3 DNA follows: TGTGCCAGCAGTAGTAGGGGCTTCACTGAAGCTTTCTTT. Translating gives CASSSRGFTEAFF. The full variable domain, completed using reference TRBV28 and TRBJ1-1, is DVKVTQSSRYLVKRTGEKVFLECVQDMDHENMFWYRQDPGLGLRLIYFSYDVKMKEKGDIPEGYSVSREKKERFSLILESASTNQTSMYLCASSSRGFTEAFFGQGTRLTVV.

In this sample, this clone is medium-sized (0.01 to 0.1%). The chain is built from TRBV5-4 and TRBJ1-5, with D possibly matching TRBD1 (5 bases). Trimming cost V 0 bases and J 6 bases, with 19 bases left between them. Germline V gene lookup returns CDR1 SGHNT and CDR2 YYREEE (reference sequence). CDR3 length: 17 residues. In DNA form, the CDR3 reads TGTGCCAGCAGCTTGGGAGGGAGGGGAATTGATAGTCAGCCCCAGCATTTT. It codes for CASSLGGRGIDSQPQHF. The complete variable domain, with remaining parts taken from reference TRBV5-4 and TRBJ1-5, reads ETGVTQSPTHLIKTRGQQVTLRCSSQSGHNTVSWYQQALGQGPQFIFQYYREEENGRGNFPPRFSGLQFPNYSSELNVNALELDDSALYLCASSLGGRGIDSQPQHFGDGTRLSIL.

The V and J genes are TRBV19 and TRBJ2-2; TRBD2 agrees at 8 bases. The CDR3 runs to 17 residues. CDR1 LNHDA and CDR2 SQIVND come from the germline V gene (reference sequence). V shed 7 bases and J 2 bases; nucleotides not matched to a gene: 12. Here the CDR3 reads CASIRESSGFNTGELFF. The CDR3 region has the DNA TGTGCCAGTATAAGGGAGTCTAGCGGGTTTAACACCGGGGAGCTGTTTTTT.

The J gene is TRBJ2-5, the V gene TRBV9, with D tentatively TRBD1 (5 bases). Germline assignment: CDR1 SGDLS and CDR2 YYNGEE. The V and J ends lost 3 bases and 5 bases respectively, with 5 bases between them. The CDR3 extends over 11 amino acids. CDR3 sequence: CASSDRETQYF. CDR3 nucleotides: TGTGCCAGCAGCGACAGGGAGACCCAGTACTTC.

V and J are TRBV5-5 and TRBJ2-1, with 8 bases fitting TRBD1. The CDR3 sequence is 18 residues long. The V and J ends lost 5 bases and 5 bases, in that order; junction bases with no gene match: 18. Looked up from germline, CDR1 is SGHKS and CDR2 is YYEKEE (reference sequence). The CDR3 loop reads CASSLLTTRGREHNEQFF. The CDR3 DNA sequence: TGTGCCAGCAGTTTGCTTACTACCAGGGGGCGAGAGCACAATGAGCAGTTCTTC.

CDR3 region: CASSFTSGGTDTQYF. The CDR3 coding sequence is TGTGCCAGCAGTTTCACTAGCGGGGGCACAGATACGCAGTATTTT. V gene TRBV6-5 combines with J gene TRBJ2-3; 10 nucleotides align to TRBD2. Germline CDR1 MNHEY, CDR2 SVGAGI. After removal of 4 bases from V and 1 base from J, the junction contained 2 bases not matched to a gene. The CDR3 sequence is 15 residues long.

V is TRBV19 and J is TRBJ1-1, with D uncertain. The V and J ends lost 7 bases and 7 bases respectively, with 22 bases between them. The CDR3 length is 15 residues. Germline V CDR1 and CDR2: LNHDA, SQIVND (reference sequence). CDR3 DNA: TGTGCCAGTACTCTTGGCGGCCGACCCGTCCTTGAAGCTTTCTTT. Amino acid sequence: CASTLGGRPVLEAFF.

The chain recombines TRBV7-9 with TRBJ1-4; TRBD1 agrees at 9 bases. The V gene end was trimmed by 1 base and the J gene end by 10 bases; junction bases not matched to a gene: 10. CDR3 length: 16 residues. Looked up from germline, CDR1 is SEHNR and CDR2 is FQNEAQ (reference sequence). The CDR3 coding sequence is TGTGCCAGCAGCTTAGGTAGGGGACAGGGAGTGACAAAACTGTTTTTT. Protein sequence: CASSLGRGQGVTKLFF.

The chain uses TRBV25-1 and TRBJ2-7; D possibly corresponds to TRBD1 (6 bases). Germline loops: CDR1 MGHDK, CDR2 SYGVNS. V lost 1 base and J 7 bases, leaving 8 bases between the germline ends. The CDR3 has 12 amino acids. The CDR3 DNA is TGTGCCAGCAGTGAATTTCAGGGGGAGCAGTACTTC. This sequence encodes CASSEFQGEQYF.

V usage is TRBV2 and J usage is TRBJ2-2; 7 bases are shared with TRBD1. Germline-derived CDR1 and CDR2 are SNHLY and FYNNEI. V shed 4 bases, J shed 1 base, and the junction held 3 bases outside the gene matches. This CDR3 has 15 amino acids. Here the CDR3 DNA reads TGTGCCAGCAGTGGCCGACAGGGGAACACCGGGGAGCTGTTTTTT. It yields the protein CASSGRQGNTGELFF.

The CDR3 loop reads CAISGLAGGSGANVLTF. DNA for the CDR3: TGTGCCATCAGTGGACTAGCGGGGGGGTCTGGGGCCAACGTCCTGACTTTC. The chain uses TRBV10-3 and TRBJ2-6, with 14 bases fitting TRBD2. J was trimmed by 1 base and V by 4 bases; bases with no gene match: 0. The CDR3 contains 17 residues. Germline CDR1 reads ENHRY; CDR2 reads SYGVKD.

The chain carries TRBV28 and TRBJ1-1; possibly TRBD1 for D (5 bases). Trimming cost V 7 bases and J 2 bases, with 17 bases left between them. Germline values: CDR1 MDHEN, CDR2 SYDVKM. This CDR3 is 15 amino acids long. CDR3 coding DNA: TGTGCCAGCATACTGGCGGCAGGGCAAAACACTGAAGCTTTCTTT. Translation: CASILAAGQNTEAFF.

The J gene is TRBJ2-3, the V gene TRBV18; unclear D gene. V gave up 3 bases and J gave up 2 bases, with 3 bases separating them. Germline CDR1 reads KGHSH; CDR2 reads LQKENI. The CDR3 contains 12 residues. CDR3 bases: TGTGCCAGCTCACCTTACACAGATACGCAGTATTTT. This codes for CASSPYTDTQYF.